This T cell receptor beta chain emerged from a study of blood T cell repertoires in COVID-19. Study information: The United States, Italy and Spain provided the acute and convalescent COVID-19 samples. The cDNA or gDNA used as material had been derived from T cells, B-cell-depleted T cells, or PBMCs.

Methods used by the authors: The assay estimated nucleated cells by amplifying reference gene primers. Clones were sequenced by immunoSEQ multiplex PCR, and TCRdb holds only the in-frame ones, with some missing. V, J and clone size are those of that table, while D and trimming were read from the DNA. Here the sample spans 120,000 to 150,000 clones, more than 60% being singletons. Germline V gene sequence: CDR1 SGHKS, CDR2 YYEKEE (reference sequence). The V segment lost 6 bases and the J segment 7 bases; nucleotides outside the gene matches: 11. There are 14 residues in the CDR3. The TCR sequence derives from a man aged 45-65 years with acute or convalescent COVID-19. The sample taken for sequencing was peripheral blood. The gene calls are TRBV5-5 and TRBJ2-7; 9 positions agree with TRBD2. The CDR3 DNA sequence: TGTGCCAGCACCGCGCGGGGGGGAATGGAAGAGCAGTACGTC. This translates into CASTARGGMEEQYV.